This TCR beta chain was identified in a study of T cells after yellow fever vaccination. V was clipped by 2 bases and J by 5 bases, with 11 bases between them. Germline values: CDR1 SGHDT, CDR2 YYEEEE. The CDR3 is made up of 14 amino acids. Researchers made TCR cDNA using 5'RACE template switching, and this step added a universal primer site and UMIs. TCRdb re-called the 5' RACE reads through MiXCR, storing one row per CDR3 protein. Among 300,000 to 400,000 distinct CDR3 sequences, 8.7% were seen once, and the ten largest hold under 20%. The receptor was derived from a man aged 18 to 29 who received the YFV17D yellow fever vaccine. The rearrangement uses TRBV5-6 and TRBJ1-5; no definite D call. The sample here was PBMCs, taken on the day of the first yellow fever vaccination. In nucleotides, the CDR3 is TGTGCCAGCAGCTTCTTCGCGAGGGATCAGCCCCAGCATTTT. This sequence encodes CASSFFARDQPQHF.